These 5 T cell receptor beta chains originate from one sample sequenced in a study of T cell responses to AZD1222 COVID-19 vaccine. This table comes from immunoSEQ multiplex PCR, and its TCRdb copy is limited to in-frame clones, with some not included. The repertoire holds about 83,000 clones, roughly 90% seen once, with around 4.5% in the top ten. Sequenced material: peripheral blood, taken on day 0 of MenACWY control vaccination. The source is an adult in good health.

This clone was detected once. The J gene is TRBJ1-1, the V gene TRBV7-3; no definite D call. Per the germline V gene, CDR1 is SGHTA and CDR2 is FQGTGA. The CDR3 has 14 residues. The V gene lost 5 bases and the J gene lost 4 bases, with 14 bases spanning the gap. CDR3 DNA sequence: TGTGCCAGCAGCCTGATTGGCAGCCTCACTGAAGCTTTCTTT. This sequence encodes CASSLIGSLTEAFF.

The CDR3 loop is CASSPGQDQPQHF. Written as DNA, the CDR3 is TGCGCCAGCAGCCCCGGACAGGATCAGCCCCAGCATTTT. V gene TRBV5-1 combines with J gene TRBJ1-5, with 7 bases fitting TRBD1. Trimming cost V 4 bases and J 5 bases; bases outside gene matches: 3. CDR3 length equals 13 residues. CDR1 is SGHRS, CDR2 YFSETQ, per germline.

This chain links TRBV18 with TRBJ1-2; 11 nucleotides align to TRBD1. Unmatched junction bases numbered 1, after V lost 0 bases and J lost 7 bases. Germline CDR1 is KGHSH and CDR2 is LQKENI. The CDR3 has 14 amino acids. CDR3 in DNA: TGTGCCAGCTCACCACCCGGGACAGGGGGTGGCTACACCTTC. Its protein product is CASSPPGTGGGYTF.

This chain joins TRBV28 and TRBJ1-4; D call uncertain. The germline V gene has CDR1 MDHEN and CDR2 SYDVKM. The V end lost 7 bases, the J end lost 5 bases, and 8 bases lay between the germline ends. The CDR3 is 12 amino acids. In DNA, the CDR3 is TGTGCCAGCACACGAAACAATGAAAAACTGTTTTTT. Translated: CASTRNNEKLFF.

This chain uses TRBV27 with TRBJ1-5; tentative D call: TRBD1 (5 bases). The CDR3 loop spans 18 amino acids. The germline gives CDR1 MNHEY, CDR2 SMNVEV (reference sequence). V gave up 2 bases and J gave up 3 bases, with 20 bases separating them. In nucleotides, the CDR3 is TGTGCCAGCAGTTTAAGAGGGCAGGGACGTCTCAACAATCAGCCCCAGCATTTT. It specifies CASSLRGQGRLNNQPQHF.